This T cell receptor beta chain was captured in a study of T cell repertoires in cytomegalovirus infection. Study-wide context: Matching HLA type and CMV infection were both indicated by public TCR beta signatures.

TCRdb re-called the reads through MiXCR, storing one row per CDR3 protein. The sample includes about 260,000 distinct CDR3 sequences, less than 9.5% of them seen just once. CDR1 LNHNV and CDR2 YYDKDF come from the germline V gene (reference sequence). This CDR3 is built from 14 residues. Trimming left V 5 bases short and J 3 bases short, with 11 bases between. Sequences were obtained from PBMCs. This TCR was recovered from a human donor in good health (CMV status not recorded). Some clones in this sample may be carry-over from other donors' samples. The chain carries TRBV15 and TRBJ1-5; the D gene is possibly TRBD1 (6 bases). CDR3: CATSLGHFNQPQHF. In DNA, the CDR3 is TGTGCCACCAGCCTGGGACACTTCAATCAGCCCCAGCATTTT. Drawing the rest from reference TRBV15 and TRBJ1-5, the complete variable domain is DAMVIQNPRYQVTQFGKPVTLSCSQTLNHNVMYWYQQKSSQAPKLLFHYYDKDFNNEADTPDNFQSRRPNTSFCFLDIRSPGLGDTAMYLCATSLGHFNQPQHFGDGTRLSIL.